Following are 21 T cell receptor beta chains from one sample sequenced in a study of T-cell reconstitution after alpha-beta-depleted transplantation in children. TCRbeta library construction was performed incorporating unique molecular identifiers. A single record per CDR3 protein comes from TCRdb applying MiXCR to the PCR reads. This sample has hundreds of thousands of distinct CDR3 sequences, with around 17% found just once. The specimen comprised PBMCs from the stem cell graft donor, sampled from the stem cell graft. The receptors were gathered from a human donor who donated a stem cell graft to a child with acute myeloid leukemia.

This clonotype has a handful of counts. The V and J genes are TRBV28 and TRBJ2-4, with a tentative D call TRBD1 (7 bases). The CDR3 extends over 18 amino acids. CDR1 and CDR2 (germline): MDHEN, SYDVKM. V was cut by 3 bases and J by 0 bases, with 18 bases left in between. This chain's CDR3 is CASSLGKGAGRAKNIQYF. The CDR3 DNA reads as TGTGCCAGCAGTTTGGGGAAGGGGGCCGGGAGAGCCAAAAACATTCAGTACTTC.

This clonotype was detected ten times or more. V and J are TRBV6-1 and TRBJ2-6, with D unresolved. This CDR3 is 16 amino acids long. The V gene's germline CDR1 is MNHNS and CDR2 SASEGT. V dropped 5 bases and J dropped 0 bases, with 11 bases sitting between them. The DNA for the CDR3 is TGTGCCAGCAGTCCCCACCGTATCTCTGGGGCCAACGTCCTGACTTTC. Amino acids: CASSPHRISGANVLTF.

This sequence joins TRBV12-3 or TRBV12-4 and TRBJ1-4; no clear D. This CDR3 contains 13 residues. The V end lost 2 bases, the J end lost 6 bases, and 7 bases lay between the germline ends. This chain's CDR3 is CASSLTLDEKLFF. The DNA of the CDR3 is TGTGCCAGCAGTTTAACTCTGGATGAAAAACTGTTTTTT.

This clonotype was seen repeatedly, ten times or more. The chain employs TRBV5-5 and TRBJ2-7; D gene unclear. V lost 0 bases to trimming and J lost 3 bases, with 10 bases between them. The length of the CDR3 is 14 residues. CDR1 is SGHKS and CDR2 is YYEKEE in the germline V gene (reference sequence). The CDR3 loop reads CASSLDRQFYEQYF. The CDR3 DNA is TGTGCCAGCAGCTTGGATCGGCAGTTCTACGAGCAGTACTTC.

This clonotype was seen many times. The V gene is TRBV20-1, the J gene TRBJ1-5; 8 nucleotides match TRBD1. Germline loops: CDR1 DFQATT, CDR2 SNEGSKA (reference sequence). This CDR3 contains 13 residues. Germline trimming cut 5 bases from V and 3 bases from J; bases unmatched to any gene: 3. CDR3 sequence (DNA): TGCAGTGCTTCGGGACAGGACAATCAGCCCCAGCATTTT. Protein product: CSASGQDNQPQHF.

The gene calls are TRBV7-9 and TRBJ2-7; D remains ambiguous. Per germline, CDR1 SEHNR and CDR2 FQNEAQ (reference sequence). Trimming left V 1 base short and J 5 bases short, with 12 bases between. This CDR3 spans 14 amino acids. The DNA of the CDR3 is TGTGCCAGCAGCTTAGGGGGTCTTCGGGACGAGCAGTACTTC. This encodes CASSLGGLRDEQYF.

V is TRBV2 and J is TRBJ1-3; tentative D call: TRBD1 (5 bases). CDR1 and CDR2 (germline): SNHLY, FYNNEI. V shed 5 bases and J shed 4 bases, with 18 bases lying between them. The CDR3 has 16 residues. In DNA form, the CDR3 reads TGTGCCAGCAGTCAGTTACCGGGACTCCAAGGAAACACCATATATTTT. This translates into CASSQLPGLQGNTIYF. Based on the CDR3 plus reference TRBV2 and TRBJ1-3, the full variable domain is EPEVTQTPSHQVTQMGQEVILRCVPISNHLYFYWYRQILGQKVEFLVSFYNNEISEKSEIFDDQFSVERPDGSNFTLKIRSTKLEDSAMYFCASSQLPGLQGNTIYFGEGSWLTVV.

V gene TRBV20-1 combines with J gene TRBJ2-1; the D gene is possibly TRBD2 (7 bases). The CDR3 totals 13 residues. V lost 1 base and J lost 10, with 14 bases in between. The germline CDR1 and CDR2 sequences are DFQATT and SNEGSKA (reference sequence). The CDR3 loop is CSARVGGLREQFF. CDR3 bases: TGCAGTGCTAGAGTGGGGGGGCTTCGAGAGCAGTTCTTC.

The rearrangement joins TRBV4-3 to TRBJ2-1, with a possible D match to TRBD2 (7 bases). Trimming shortened V by 0 bases and J by 6 bases, and 15 bases separated the two germline ends. Germline CDR1 is LGHNA and CDR2 is YSLEER. The CDR3 is 16 residues long. CDR3 nucleotides: TGCGCCAGCAGCCAAGAAAGGGGGGGGCCTGGCAATGAGCAGTTCTTC. Amino acid sequence: CASSQERGGPGNEQFF.

This rearrangement joins TRBV30 to TRBJ2-5; D is possibly TRBD1 (5 bases). Germline loops: CDR1 GTSNPN, CDR2 SVGIG (reference sequence). Trimming left V 0 bases short and J 0 bases short, with 8 bases between. The CDR3 runs 14 residues. The CDR3 DNA follows: TGTGCCTGGAGTGTACTACAGGACCAAGAGACCCAGTACTTC. It encodes CAWSVLQDQETQYF.

This clonotype was picked up a small number of times. The V gene is TRBV27, the J gene TRBJ2-1; TRBD1 might be the D (6 bases). The CDR3 runs 16 residues. Germline lookup yields CDR1 MNHEY and CDR2 SMNVEV (reference sequence). Trimming removed 9 bases at V and 2 bases at J, with 20 bases between. CDR3 sequence: CARNQIGTPPYNEQFF. The CDR3 DNA sequence: TGTGCCAGGAACCAAATTGGGACACCTCCCTACAATGAGCAGTTCTTC.

This clonotype has ten or more counts. This sequence joins TRBV20-1 and TRBJ2-1, with a tentative D call TRBD2 (5 bases). The V gene's germline CDR1 is DFQATT and CDR2 SNEGSKA (reference sequence). Trimming pared 3 bases from V and 10 bases from J, leaving 19 bases between. The CDR3 has 14 amino acids. CDR3 bases: TGCAGTGCTAGCGCCGACGCCCCAGCGGAAGAGCAGTTCTTC. Its protein product is CSASADAPAEEQFF.

This clonotype showed up just a few times. CDR3 amino acids: CSVKGGSNQPQHF. CDR3 sequence (DNA): TGCAGCGTCAAAGGGGGTAGCAATCAGCCCCAGCATTTT. The chain employs TRBV29-1 and TRBJ1-5, with a weak D call TRBD1 (6 bases). The germline CDR1 and CDR2 sequences are SQVTM and ANQGSEA. Trimming removed 6 bases from V and 0 bases from J, with 9 bases in between. CDR3 length equals 13 residues.

At least ten counts were recorded for this clonotype. This chain connects TRBV20-1 to TRBJ1-1, with no clear D. The CDR3 is 12 amino acids. Per the germline V gene, CDR1 is DFQATT and CDR2 is SNEGSKA (reference sequence). With 0 bases removed from V and 6 bases from J, the gap between germline ends came to 8 bases. The CDR3 DNA reads TGCAGTGCTAGAGATCTGGGGTCTGAAGCTTTCTTT. The encoded protein is CSARDLGSEAFF.

The V and J genes are TRBV4-2 and TRBJ2-3; no firm D call. The V gene lost 5 bases and the J gene lost 8 bases, with 17 bases spanning the gap. The CDR3 has 14 amino acids. CDR1 is LGHNA and CDR2 is YNFKEQ in the germline V gene. In DNA, the CDR3 is TGTGCCAGCAGCGATACCACCTACGGTAGTACGCAGTATTTT. It codes for CASSDTTYGSTQYF.

The V call is TRBV6-5, the J call TRBJ2-2; weak D call: TRBD1 (5 bases). CDR3 length: 15 amino acids. Germline V gene lookup returns CDR1 MNHEY and CDR2 SVGAGI. V dropped 0 bases and J dropped 7 bases, with 12 bases sitting between them. The CDR3 region has the DNA TGTGCCAGCAGTTACTCGGGGCCGTTCGACGGGGAGCTGTTTTTT. Translated: CASSYSGPFDGELFF.

The V and J genes are TRBV9 and TRBJ2-3; TRBD2 aligns across 8 bases. Germline V gene sequence: CDR1 SGDLS, CDR2 YYNGEE. CDR3 length: 16 amino acids. Germline trimming cut 2 bases from V and 2 bases from J; bases unmatched to any gene: 7. CDR3 protein: CASSVLAGGNTDTQYF. In nucleotides, the CDR3 is TGTGCCAGCAGCGTGCTTGCGGGGGGAAACACAGATACGCAGTATTTT.

The table lists this clonotype with a few counts. The genes are TRBV5-5 and TRBJ1-1; D unclear. The CDR3 runs to 15 residues. V was pared by 4 bases and J by 0 bases, with 13 bases between. Germline V gene sequence: CDR1 SGHKS, CDR2 YYEKEE (reference sequence). DNA of the CDR3: TGTGCCAGCAGCGGGTACTCAGTGATGAACACTGAAGCTTTCTTT. It encodes CASSGYSVMNTEAFF. Filled out from reference TRBV5-5 and TRBJ1-1, the complete variable domain reads DAGVTQSPTHLIKTRGQQVTLRCSPISGHKSVSWYQQVLGQGPQFIFQYYEKEERGRGNFPDRFSARQFPNYSSELNVNALLLGDSALYLCASSGYSVMNTEAFFGQGTRLTVV.

The J gene is TRBJ1-1, the V gene TRBV10-2; 10 bases agree with TRBD1. The V gene end was trimmed by 6 bases and the J gene end by 4 bases; junction bases not matched to a gene: 8. This CDR3 spans 15 amino acids. Per germline, CDR1 WSHSY and CDR2 SAAADI. The CDR3 DNA follows: TGCGCCAGCAGATGGTGGGGACAGGGGAGCACTGAAGCTTTCTTT. Its translation: CASRWWGQGSTEAFF.

This clonotype was recorded a few times. V gene TRBV7-2 combines with J gene TRBJ2-6; the D call may be TRBD1 or TRBD2 (5 bases each). The CDR3 sequence is 16 residues long. Between the trimmed V and J ends, which lost 0 bases and 0 bases, there was a span of 6 bases. From germline, CDR1 is SGHTA and CDR2 FQGNSA. The CDR3 spells CASSLAGTSGANVLTF. In DNA form, the CDR3 reads TGTGCCAGCAGCTTAGCAGGGACCTCTGGGGCCAACGTCCTGACTTTC.

Only a few counts were recorded for this clonotype. The gene calls are TRBV29-1 and TRBJ2-1; D is perhaps TRBD1 (6 bases). This CDR3 contains 13 residues. The germline V gene has CDR1 SQVTM and CDR2 ANQGSEA. V lost 3 bases and J lost 12, with 18 bases in between. The CDR3 DNA is TGCAGCGTTGACCAAGGACAGTCCCGAGGGCAGTTCTTC. Encoded protein: CSVDQGQSRGQFF.